One sample yielded the 20 T cell receptor beta chains listed below, sequenced in a study of identical twins. TCRdb re-called the 5' RACE reads with MiXCR, one entry per CDR3 protein. There are 520,000 or so distinct CDR3 sequences in the sample; approximately 22% occur only once, and around 0.9% lies in the top ten. The same data also contributed to another study, on T cells expressing NK-cell markers.

The sample taken for sequencing was CD4+ T cells sorted from blood. Receptor source: a woman under 30 in good health.

The rearrangement links TRBV12-3 or TRBV12-4 to TRBJ2-7; 8 bases fit TRBD1. V trimming: 7 bases; J trimming: 0 bases; junction bases outside the gene matches: 5. The CDR3 has 14 residues. CDR3 sequence (DNA): TGTGCCAGCAAACCGGGACAGGTCTCCTACGAGCAGTACTTC. It codes for CASKPGQVSYEQYF.

V gene TRBV12-3 or TRBV12-4 combines with J gene TRBJ1-6; maybe TRBD1 (5 bases). The CDR3 is made up of 12 amino acids. The ends were cut back, 7 bases at V and 10 bases at J, with 11 bases in the middle. The CDR3 loop reads CASKKGRSPLHF. CDR3 DNA sequence: TGTGCCAGCAAAAAGGGGCGGTCACCCCTCCACTTT.

The chain combines TRBV7-3 with TRBJ1-1; 7 nucleotides agree with TRBD1. The CDR3 extends over 16 amino acids. The V gene's germline CDR1 is SGHTA and CDR2 FQGTGA. J gave up 5 bases and V 5 bases, and 14 bases lay outside the gene matches. The CDR3 sequence: CASSGLVGRGRTEAFF. CDR3 bases: TGTGCCAGCAGCGGCCTCGTGGGCAGGGGGAGAACTGAAGCTTTCTTT.

This clonotype appeared a few times. V and J are TRBV7-2 and TRBJ2-7; a possible D gene is TRBD2 (6 bases). The V end was cut by 3 bases, the J end by 2 bases, with 11 bases between. Germline V gene sequence: CDR1 SGHTA, CDR2 FQGNSA. CDR3 size: 14 residues. The CDR3 sequence is CASSLGGTTYEQYF. The CDR3 DNA reads TGTGCCAGCAGCTTGGGAGGTACGACCTACGAGCAGTACTTC.

This clonotype was observed a few times. The V gene is TRBV12-3 or TRBV12-4, the J gene TRBJ2-2; 7 bases fit TRBD2. There are 16 residues in the CDR3. Losses at the gene ends were 2 bases for V and 4 bases for J; bases not matched to a gene: 7. CDR3 residues: CASSLWVGGGTGELFF. CDR3 nucleotides: TGTGCCAGCAGTTTATGGGTGGGCGGGGGCACCGGGGAGCTGTTTTTT.

CDR3 nucleotide sequence: TGTGCCAGCAGCTTAATCGGCAGAAAGATGAACACTGAAGCTTTCTTT. It is translated as CASSLIGRKMNTEAFF. The chain carries TRBV7-9 and TRBJ1-1; no reliable D call. V was clipped by 2 bases and J by 0 bases, with 13 bases between them. The V gene's germline CDR1 is SEHNR and CDR2 FQNEAQ (reference sequence). This CDR3 region has 16 residues.

This clonotype turned up a few times. The rearrangement joins TRBV7-9 to TRBJ1-2, with a weak D call TRBD1 (5 bases). The germline V and J ends were trimmed by 6 bases and 6 bases, with 17 bases remaining between them. The germline V gene encodes CDR1 SEHNR and CDR2 FQNEAQ (reference sequence). This CDR3 contains 14 residues. CDR3 protein: CASRGTDFSNGYTF. The DNA for the CDR3 is TGTGCCAGCAGAGGGACGGACTTTTCGAATGGCTACACCTTC.

In its sample, this clonotype was seen a few times. This chain uses TRBV15 with TRBJ1-5, with unresolved D. Trimming removed 5 bases at V and 3 bases at J, with 23 bases between. The CDR3 is 18 amino acids. In germline, CDR1 is LNHNV, CDR2 YYDKDF (reference sequence). This CDR3 reads CATSRSLRTESTNQPQHF. DNA for the CDR3: TGTGCCACCAGCCGCTCATTACGGACCGAAAGTACCAATCAGCCCCAGCATTTT.

The V and J genes are TRBV19 and TRBJ2-7, with D tentatively TRBD2 (5 bases). Germline V CDR1 and CDR2: LNHDA, SQIVND (reference sequence). V shed 3 bases and J shed 3 bases, with 15 bases lying between them. CDR3 length: 15 residues. The DNA of the CDR3 is TGTGCCAGTAGTATCGCCGCGGGCGACCTCTACGAGCAGTACTTC. Protein sequence: CASSIAAGDLYEQYF. Supplemented by reference TRBV19 and TRBJ2-7, the full variable domain reads DGGITQSPKYLFRKEGQNVTLSCEQNLNHDAMYWYRQDPGQGLRLIYYSQIVNDFQKGDIAEGYSVSREKKESFPLTVTSAQKNPTAFYLCASSIAAGDLYEQYFGPGTRLTVT.

This clonotype was found a few times. This chain links TRBV30 with TRBJ1-5; the match to TRBD1 covers 8 bases. CDR1 and CDR2 from the germline V gene are GTSNPN and SVGIG (reference sequence). The V gene end was trimmed by 1 base and the J gene end by 11 bases; junction bases not matched to a gene: 10. This CDR3 spans 14 amino acids. DNA for the CDR3: TGTGCCTGGAGTGGGGACAGGTTTAAAGGGGCCCAGCATTTT. It specifies CAWSGDRFKGAQHF.

The chain joins TRBV25-1 to TRBJ2-3, with 7 nucleotides matching TRBD2. This CDR3 has 13 amino acids. Germline V gives CDR1 MGHDK, CDR2 SYGVNS. The junction had 0 bases not matched to a gene; V was cut back by 1 base and J by 5 bases. CDR3 amino acids: CASSEWGGDTQYF. The CDR3 DNA reads TGTGCCAGCAGTGAATGGGGGGGAGATACGCAGTATTTT.

The chain joins TRBV10-3 to TRBJ2-3; maybe TRBD2 (5 bases). V was shortened by 5 bases and J by 1 base, with 16 bases between the two germline ends. The V gene's germline CDR1 is ENHRY and CDR2 SYGVKD. CDR3 length: 16 residues. The CDR3 loop reads CAISIQRGGGTDTQYF. The CDR3, as DNA: TGTGCCATCAGTATACAACGGGGTGGGGGCACAGATACGCAGTATTTT.

As regards this clonotype: An end of the junction differs from the germline gene, which may be a read error. V and J are TRBV6-5 and TRBJ2-2, with a weak D call TRBD1 (6 bases). The CDR3 contains 17 residues. Germline-derived CDR1 and CDR2 are MNHEY and SVGAGI. Written as DNA, the CDR3 is TGTGCCAGCAGTTACCCGGTTAGGGGGTTGAACACCGGGGAGCTGTGTTTT. It yields the protein CASSYPVRGLNTGELCF.

This clonotype was detected a few times. The J gene is TRBJ2-3, the V gene TRBV20-1; D is possibly TRBD1 (6 bases). There are 16 residues in the CDR3. Trimming removed 1 base from V and 3 bases from J, with 17 bases in between. CDR1 and CDR2 from the germline V gene are DFQATT and SNEGSKA (reference sequence). This chain's CDR3 is CSARVWGQIETDTQYF. The CDR3 nucleotides read TGCAGTGCTAGAGTATGGGGGCAAATTGAAACAGATACGCAGTATTTT.

This clonotype was seen ten or more times. The rearrangement links TRBV7-8 to TRBJ1-5; TRBD1 matches 9 bases. V lost 4 bases and J lost 7; bases outside the gene matches: 8. CDR1 SGHVS and CDR2 FQNEAQ come from the germline V gene. CDR3 size: 15 residues. CDR3 protein: CASSWGQGSYQPQHF. In nucleotides, the CDR3 is TGTGCCAGCAGCTGGGGACAGGGATCGTACCAGCCCCAGCATTTT.

The V call is TRBV2, the J call TRBJ2-1, with 7 bases identical to TRBD2. V shed 7 bases and J 8 bases; nucleotides not matched to a gene: 14. CDR1 and CDR2 (germline): SNHLY, FYNNEI. The CDR3 loop spans 15 amino acids. CDR3: CASNPQGRGVHEQFF. The CDR3 coding sequence is TGTGCCAGCAACCCACAAGGGAGGGGCGTCCATGAGCAGTTCTTC.

V and J are TRBV4-1 and TRBJ2-2; a weak D match, TRBD1 (7 bases). V was shortened by 3 bases and J by 4 bases, with 18 bases between the two germline ends. The germline V gene encodes CDR1 MGHRA and CDR2 YSYEKL. The CDR3 has 17 residues. CDR3 nucleotide sequence: TGCGCCAGCAGCCATCCCCCAGGGGGGCCGGGCACCGGGGAGCTGTTTTTT. Translating it yields CASSHPPGGPGTGELFF.

This chain connects TRBV20-1 to TRBJ2-5; D gene unclear. V dropped 0 bases and J dropped 5 bases, with 19 bases sitting between them. The CDR3 is 16 residues long. CDR1 and CDR2 from the germline V gene are DFQATT and SNEGSKA (reference sequence). CDR3 bases: TGCAGTGCTAGAGATAGGCAGGCCCCGAGTTGGGAGACCCAGTACTTC. Its translation is CSARDRQAPSWETQYF.

This chain uses TRBV11-2 with TRBJ2-3, with 7 bases lining up with TRBD2. The CDR3 is 17 residues long. V lost 5 bases to trimming and J lost 1 base; unmatched junction nucleotides: 12. Germline CDR1 and CDR2: SGHAT and FQNNGV. The CDR3 region has the DNA TGTGCCAGCAGCCCTTCTGGGGGGGTCGGCCGCACAGATACGCAGTATTTT. Amino acids: CASSPSGGVGRTDTQYF.

The CDR3 spells CASGLNTGELFF. The CDR3, as DNA: TGTGCTAGTGGCTTGAACACCGGGGAGCTGTTTTTT. The chain is built from TRBV12-5 and TRBJ2-2; no clear D. This CDR3 is 12 amino acids long. From germline, CDR1 is LGHNT and CDR2 FRNRAP. V lost 6 bases, J lost 1 base, and 3 bases lay in between.